Each of the 15 T cell receptor beta chains below was sequenced from the same sample in a study of cytomegalovirus exposure and HLA in healthy donors. The primer mix had 60 Vbeta and 13 Jbeta primers. Data came from immunoSEQ multiplex PCR; TCRdb stores just in-frame clones and leaves some out. The sample has approximately 150,000 clones; 73% are singletons. The sequencing input was PBMCs. Receptor source: a woman between 18 and 29 years old in good health and CMV-seropositive.

The rearrangement uses TRBV6-1 and TRBJ1-5; no reliable D call. The V gene lost 3 bases and the J gene lost 7 bases, with 10 bases spanning the gap. The germline V gene encodes CDR1 MNHNS and CDR2 SASEGT. The CDR3 contains 13 residues. The CDR3 reads CASSESGNQPQHF. For the CDR3, the DNA is TGTGCCAGCAGTGAGTCGGGGAACCAGCCCCAGCATTTT.

V and J are TRBV5-1 and TRBJ2-3; 13 bases fit TRBD2. This CDR3 spans 19 amino acids. Germline values: CDR1 SGHRS, CDR2 YFSETQ. J was trimmed by 0 bases and V by 1 base; bases with no gene match: 8. The CDR3 DNA reads TGCGCCAGCAGCTTGAGACTAGCGGGGGGTCGCGAAAGCACAGATACGCAGTATTTT. Translation gives CASSLRLAGGRESTDTQYF.

The chain links TRBV30 to TRBJ2-7; D unresolved. The CDR3 covers 13 residues. Between the trimmed V and J ends, which lost 4 bases and 0 bases, there was a span of 10 bases. Looked up from germline, CDR1 is GTSNPN and CDR2 is SVGIG (reference sequence). CDR3 loop: CAWNAVSSYEQYF. CDR3 coding DNA: TGTGCCTGGAATGCCGTTAGCTCCTACGAGCAGTACTTC. Based on the CDR3 plus reference TRBV30 and TRBJ2-7, the full variable domain is SQTIHQWPATLVQPVGSPLSLECTVEGTSNPNLYWYRQAAGRGLQLLFYSVGIGQISSEVPQNLSASRPQDRQFILSSKKLLLSDSGFYLCAWNAVSSYEQYFGPGTRLTVT.

The chain employs TRBV4-1 and TRBJ2-3, with a possible D match to TRBD2 (6 bases). V was trimmed by 5 bases and J by 7 bases, leaving 22 bases between them. The germline V gene encodes CDR1 MGHRA and CDR2 YSYEKL. The CDR3 extends over 16 amino acids. In DNA form, the CDR3 reads TGCGCCAGCAGCAAGGGGCGGGGACCTAACCCTTATACGCAGTATTTT. Protein sequence: CASSKGRGPNPYTQYF.

The chain has TRBV4-2 and TRBJ1-4; TRBD1 aligns across 9 bases. Losses at the gene ends were 1 base for V and 6 bases for J; bases not matched to a gene: 6. CDR1 LGHNA and CDR2 YNFKEQ come from the germline V gene. CDR3 length equals 16 residues. This CDR3 is CASSQVATGGDEKLFF. CDR3 nucleotide sequence: TGTGCCAGCAGCCAAGTTGCTACAGGGGGCGATGAAAAACTGTTTTTT.

In the case of this clone: Other DNA variants within this sample encode the same CDR3. The rearrangement joins TRBV9 to TRBJ2-1; 7 bases align to TRBD2. Germline V lookup: CDR1 SGDLS, CDR2 YYNGEE. The ends lost 2 bases at V and 5 bases at J; junction bases unmatched: 4. The CDR3 is 14 amino acids. As DNA, the CDR3 is TGTGCCAGCAGCGTTGGGGGGGGGAACAATGAGCAGTTCTTC. This sequence encodes CASSVGGGNNEQFF.

This clone was observed a few times. An end of the junction differs from the germline gene, which may be a read error. CDR3 bases: TGTGCCAGCATCTTAGTTGAGACAGCTAACTATGGCTACACCTTC. Its protein is CASILVETANYGYTF. This sequence joins TRBV7-2 and TRBJ1-2; D is perhaps TRBD1 (5 bases). This CDR3 contains 15 residues. Germline assignment: CDR1 SGHTA and CDR2 FQGNSA.

This clone showed up just a few times. The chain has TRBV11-2 and TRBJ1-5; 7 positions agree with TRBD1. Germline values: CDR1 SGHAT, CDR2 FQNNGV. Trimming at V came to 5 bases and at J to 5 bases, leaving 6 bases not matched to a gene. The CDR3 runs 14 residues. The CDR3 region is CASSQQGTYQPQHF. The CDR3 region has the DNA TGTGCCAGCAGCCAACAGGGGACTTATCAGCCCCAGCATTTT.

The sample holds a few counts of this clone. CDR3 protein: CASISEAGELFF. CDR3 DNA: TGTGCCAGCATAAGCGAGGCCGGGGAGCTGTTTTTT. The chain uses TRBV5-4 and TRBJ2-2; D is uncertain. Germline lookup yields CDR1 SGHNT and CDR2 YYREEE (reference sequence). This CDR3 spans 12 amino acids. V gave up 6 bases and J gave up 6 bases, with 9 bases separating them. Complete variable domain (other parts from reference TRBV5-4 and TRBJ2-2): ETGVTQSPTHLIKTRGQQVTLRCSSQSGHNTVSWYQQALGQGPQFIFQYYREEENGRGNFPPRFSGLQFPNYSSELNVNALELDDSALYLCASISEAGELFFGEGSRLTVL.

This rearrangement joins TRBV2 to TRBJ1-1; D not resolved. Germline CDR1 SNHLY, CDR2 FYNNEI. CDR3 length: 20 residues. Deletions cut 2 bases from V and 3 bases from J, with 28 bases between. This CDR3 reads CASSEHPNPPFIHGDTEAFF. The DNA for the CDR3 is TGTGCCAGCAGTGAACACCCTAACCCGCCCTTCATACACGGAGACACTGAAGCTTTCTTT.

The V and J genes are TRBV2 and TRBJ1-2, with no clear D. There are 13 residues in the CDR3. Trimming pared 0 bases from V and 5 bases from J, leaving 7 bases between. Germline V gene data show CDR1 as SNHLY and CDR2 as FYNNEI. CDR3 DNA: TGTGCCAGCAGTGAAGCCAGGAGGTATGGCTACACCTTC. It yields the protein CASSEARRYGYTF.

The chain joins TRBV6-5 to TRBJ2-1; 7 positions agree with TRBD1. V was clipped by 6 bases and J by 15 bases; unmatched bases: 11. Germline-derived CDR1 and CDR2 are MNHEY and SVGAGI. This CDR3 is 12 amino acids long. Written as DNA, the CDR3 is TGTGCCAGCAGCCGACCCACAGGGGTGGCGTTCTTC. Translation: CASSRPTGVAFF.

This clone was seen just once. The gene calls are TRBV7-2 and TRBJ1-4, with D tentatively TRBD1 (5 bases). This CDR3 contains 16 residues. V was cut by 4 bases and J by 13 bases, with 25 bases left in between. In germline, CDR1 is SGHTA, CDR2 FQGNSA. CDR3 nucleotide sequence: TGTGCCAGCAGCTCCGAAAGCCGGGACGGGAGGAGTGGACTGTTTTTT. It codes for CASSSESRDGRSGLFF.

V is TRBV14 and J is TRBJ2-3; a weak D match, TRBD2 (5 bases). V lost 0 bases, J lost 3 bases, and 10 bases lay in between. Germline values: CDR1 SGHDN, CDR2 FVKESK. The CDR3 length is 15 residues. The CDR3 DNA reads as TGTGCCAGCAGCCAAGATACCCGGGGAACAGATACGCAGTATTTT. This translates into CASSQDTRGTDTQYF.

This clone has just a few counts. The chain has TRBV7-3 and TRBJ2-3; 10 bases are a match to TRBD2. In germline, CDR1 is SGHTA, CDR2 FQGTGA. The CDR3 has 16 residues. Unmatched junction bases numbered 5, after V lost 5 bases and J lost 0 bases. CDR3 coding DNA: TGTGCCAGCAGCAAAGGACTAGCGGCTAGCACAGATACGCAGTATTTT. Residues: CASSKGLAASTDTQYF. Using reference TRBV7-3 and TRBJ2-3 for the parts outside the CDR3, the full variable domain is GAGVSQTPSNKVTEKGKYVELRCDPISGHTALYWYRQSLGQGPEFLIYFQGTGAADDSGLPNDRFFAVRPEGSVSTLKIQRTERGDSAVYLCASSKGLAASTDTQYFGPGTRLTVL.